Presented here are 21 T cell receptor beta chains from one specimen sequenced in a study of neurological immune-mediated disorders. TCRdb re-derived calls from the 5' RACE reads in MiXCR, one entry per CDR3 protein. The table shows tens of thousands of distinct CDR3 sequences, with roughly 18% occurring only once. Sequencing was carried out using PBMCs. The source of these receptors is a woman aged 40 to 49 in good health.

This clonotype was seen at least ten times. This rearrangement joins TRBV25-1 to TRBJ2-1, with 7 positions matching TRBD2. In germline, CDR1 is MGHDK, CDR2 SYGVNS. CDR3 size: 14 residues. The junction had 8 bases not matched to a gene; V was cut back by 4 bases and J by 8 bases. The CDR3 sequence: CASSVAGGIHEQFF. CDR3 nucleotides: TGTGCCAGCAGTGTGGCCGGGGGGATCCATGAGCAGTTCTTC.

This clonotype has a count of ten or more. This chain uses TRBV20-1 with TRBJ1-5; tentative D call: TRBD1 (5 bases). Germline CDR1 reads DFQATT; CDR2 reads SNEGSKA (reference sequence). V shed 2 bases and J shed 1 base, with 24 bases lying between them. This CDR3 is 19 amino acids long. CDR3 residues: CSARPRGQGRGGSNQPQHF. The DNA of the CDR3 is TGCAGTGCTAGACCGCGTGGCCAGGGCCGAGGAGGGAGCAATCAGCCCCAGCATTTT.

This clonotype was picked up many times. CDR3 sequence: CSATSGGLYEQYV. CDR3 nucleotides: TGCAGTGCTACCTCGGGGGGACTATACGAGCAGTACGTC. The rearrangement joins TRBV20-1 to TRBJ2-7; 7 bases are a match to TRBD2. Unmatched junction bases numbered 7, after V lost 4 bases and J lost 4 bases. The CDR3 is 13 amino acids. Germline CDR1 is DFQATT and CDR2 is SNEGSKA (reference sequence).

This clonotype was recorded a few times. A much larger clone sits a single nucleotide away, making a read error possible. The chain uses TRBV3-1 and TRBJ1-1; 8 bases map to TRBD1. The CDR3 length is 14 residues. Germline V CDR1 and CDR2: LGHDT, YNNKEL (reference sequence). CDR3 protein: CASSIGQGYTEALF. In DNA form, the CDR3 reads TGTGCCAGCAGCATTGGACAGGGCTACACTGAAGCTCTCTTT.

With respect to this clonotype: A much larger clone lies a single base off, so this may be a read error. The conserved phenylalanine or tryptophan normally closing the CDR3 is absent here, so this likely arose from a read error. This rearrangement joins TRBV5-1 to TRBJ2-1, with a tentative D call TRBD2 (5 bases). Trimming removed 3 bases from V and 8 bases from J, with 18 bases in between. The germline gives CDR1 SGHRS, CDR2 YFSETQ. The CDR3 runs to 15 residues. In DNA, the CDR3 is TGCGCCAGCAGCTCTTACCGAACACCGGAGGATGAGCAGTTCTCC. Translation gives CASSSYRTPEDEQFS.

This clonotype was seen many times. The rearrangement links TRBV9 to TRBJ2-3; no clear D. The ends were cut back, 0 bases at V and 4 bases at J, with 6 bases in the middle. CDR3 size: 13 residues. The germline V gene has CDR1 SGDLS and CDR2 YYNGEE. CDR3 sequence: CASSVGQSDTQYF. The CDR3 DNA sequence: TGTGCCAGCAGCGTAGGGCAGTCAGATACGCAGTATTTT.

This clonotype was found many times. The J gene is TRBJ2-4, the V gene TRBV6-1, with 7 bases that match TRBD1. The V gene's germline CDR1 is MNHNS and CDR2 SASEGT. This CDR3 is 14 amino acids long. The J segment lost 8 bases and the V segment lost 3 bases, leaving 7 bases of the junction unmatched. For the CDR3, the DNA is TGTGCCAGCAGTGATGTGAACAGGGGAGACATTCAGTACTTC. Its translation is CASSDVNRGDIQYF.

The V and J genes are TRBV6-4 and TRBJ2-3; TRBD1 aligns across 7 bases. This CDR3 spans 14 amino acids. With V trimmed by 6 bases and J by 1 base, 4 bases remained unmatched. CDR1 MRHNA and CDR2 SNTAGT come from the germline V gene. This CDR3 is CASSAGQGTDTQYF. As DNA, the CDR3 is TGTGCCAGCAGCGCCGGACAGGGCACAGATACGCAGTATTTT.

V gene TRBV5-5 combines with J gene TRBJ2-3; TRBD1 might be the D (6 bases). The CDR3 spans 15 residues. CDR1 and CDR2 from the germline V gene are SGHKS and YYEKEE (reference sequence). The ends were cut back, 3 bases at V and 4 bases at J, with 15 bases in the middle. CDR3 bases: TGTGCCAGCAGCTCTCGGGACATACTAGCAGATACGCAGTATTTT. Translating it yields CASSSRDILADTQYF.

This clonotype was seen ten or more times. The chain recombines TRBV7-6 with TRBJ2-7, with D unclear. V dropped 5 bases and J dropped 0 bases, with 11 bases sitting between them. This CDR3 spans 14 amino acids. Germline V gene data show CDR1 as SGHVS and CDR2 as FNYEAQ. This chain's CDR3 is CASSLRYSSYEQYF. CDR3 nucleotides: TGTGCCAGCAGCCTACGGTACAGCTCCTACGAGCAGTACTTC.

This clonotype was counted ten times or more. The CDR3 DNA is TGTGCCAGCAGCTTTCCTGGACTAGCGGGGGGATACGGAGAGACCCAGTACTTC. Its translation: CASSFPGLAGGYGETQYF. The chain has TRBV7-8 and TRBJ2-5; 14 nucleotides align to TRBD2. Germline CDR1 and CDR2: SGHVS and FQNEAQ. V dropped 3 bases and J dropped 4; count of bases not matched to a gene: 10. The CDR3 runs to 18 residues.

The CDR3 DNA sequence: TGTGCCAGCAGCTCCCATCCGGGGGGCCGGAAGAATGAGCAGTTCTTC. Translated, it gives CASSSHPGGRKNEQFF. The chain combines TRBV14 with TRBJ2-1; D is perhaps TRBD2 (7 bases). V shed 5 bases and J shed 7 bases, with 21 bases lying between them. Germline-derived CDR1 and CDR2 are SGHDN and FVKESK. CDR3 length: 16 residues.

This clonotype was picked up many times. The chain uses TRBV4-3 and TRBJ2-1; 9 bases are shared with TRBD2. Trimming at V came to 5 bases and at J to 9 bases, leaving 8 bases not matched to a gene. There are 14 residues in the CDR3. Germline V gives CDR1 LGHNA, CDR2 YSLEER. As DNA, the CDR3 is TGCGCCAGCAGCTTCTCCGGGACTAGCAGTGAGCAGTTCTTC. It encodes CASSFSGTSSEQFF.

The chain joins TRBV12-3 or TRBV12-4 to TRBJ2-7; a possible D gene is TRBD2 (6 bases). The V gene lost 2 bases and the J gene lost 1 base, with 9 bases spanning the gap. CDR3 size: 14 residues. In DNA form, the CDR3 reads TGTGCCAGCAGTTTATGGGGGGTGTCCTACGAGCAGTACTTC. Protein sequence: CASSLWGVSYEQYF.

This clonotype has at least ten counts. The rearrangement joins TRBV7-6 to TRBJ2-2; D is undetermined. The CDR3 has 14 amino acids. The germline CDR1 and CDR2 sequences are SGHVS and FNYEAQ. V lost 5 bases to trimming and J lost 0 bases, with 7 bases between them. The CDR3 loop reads CASSATANTGELFF. The DNA of the CDR3 is TGTGCCAGCAGCGCGACGGCGAACACCGGGGAGCTGTTTTTT.

Ten or more counts support this clonotype. This chain uses TRBV20-1 with TRBJ2-3, with 12 bases lining up with TRBD2. After removal of 3 bases from V and 4 bases from J, the junction contained 5 bases not matched to a gene. The CDR3 totals 15 residues. Germline V lookup: CDR1 DFQATT, CDR2 SNEGSKA (reference sequence). CDR3 in amino acids: CSASRLAGASDTQYF. Here the CDR3 DNA reads TGCAGTGCTAGTCGACTAGCGGGGGCCTCAGATACGCAGTATTTT.

In its sample, this clonotype was seen many times. In DNA form, the CDR3 reads TGCAGTGCTAGGGGGGATTACGAGCAGTACTTC. Amino acids: CSARGDYEQYF. This chain links TRBV20-1 with TRBJ2-7; D is possibly TRBD1 or TRBD2 (5 bases each). The CDR3 sequence is 11 residues long. Germline V gene data show CDR1 as DFQATT and CDR2 as SNEGSKA (reference sequence). Between the trimmed V and J ends, which lost 3 bases and 4 bases, there was a span of 7 bases.

CDR3 in DNA: TGCGCCAGCAGCCCACGACGGCCGGGACTCCACACAGATACGCAGTATTTT. This encodes CASSPRRPGLHTDTQYF. V is TRBV4-1 and J is TRBJ2-3; the D gene is possibly TRBD2 (6 bases). Deletions cut 4 bases from V and 2 bases from J, with 19 bases between. The CDR3 runs to 17 residues. Germline CDR1 reads MGHRA; CDR2 reads YSYEKL.

This clonotype has ten or more counts. V usage is TRBV7-2 and J usage is TRBJ2-4; no clear D gene. With 3 bases removed from V and 1 base from J, the gap between germline ends came to 16 bases. Looked up from germline, CDR1 is SGHTA and CDR2 is FQGNSA. The CDR3 length is 17 residues. This CDR3 is CASSFGWGTRAKNIQYF. The CDR3, as DNA: TGTGCCAGCAGCTTCGGGTGGGGTACGCGGGCCAAAAACATTCAGTACTTC.

There are many counts of this clonotype. This chain joins TRBV18 and TRBJ1-1; TRBD1 aligns across 7 bases. Per germline, CDR1 KGHSH and CDR2 LQKENI. This CDR3 is 16 amino acids long. The J segment lost 3 bases and the V segment lost 6 bases, leaving 13 bases of the junction unmatched. The CDR3 bases are TGTGCCAGCTCTCCCGGACAGGCCCCGAGGGACACTGAAGCTTTCTTT. Its translation is CASSPGQAPRDTEAFF.

In this sample, this clonotype turned up many times. The chain combines TRBV5-5 with TRBJ2-4; D might be TRBD1 (6 bases). The V gene lost 1 base and the J gene lost 15 bases, with 14 bases spanning the gap. This CDR3 region has 12 residues. Germline V gene data show CDR1 as SGHKS and CDR2 as YYEKEE (reference sequence). CDR3 sequence: CASSLTGLEGYF. The CDR3 nucleotides read TGTGCCAGCAGCTTGACAGGGTTGGAAGGGTACTTC.